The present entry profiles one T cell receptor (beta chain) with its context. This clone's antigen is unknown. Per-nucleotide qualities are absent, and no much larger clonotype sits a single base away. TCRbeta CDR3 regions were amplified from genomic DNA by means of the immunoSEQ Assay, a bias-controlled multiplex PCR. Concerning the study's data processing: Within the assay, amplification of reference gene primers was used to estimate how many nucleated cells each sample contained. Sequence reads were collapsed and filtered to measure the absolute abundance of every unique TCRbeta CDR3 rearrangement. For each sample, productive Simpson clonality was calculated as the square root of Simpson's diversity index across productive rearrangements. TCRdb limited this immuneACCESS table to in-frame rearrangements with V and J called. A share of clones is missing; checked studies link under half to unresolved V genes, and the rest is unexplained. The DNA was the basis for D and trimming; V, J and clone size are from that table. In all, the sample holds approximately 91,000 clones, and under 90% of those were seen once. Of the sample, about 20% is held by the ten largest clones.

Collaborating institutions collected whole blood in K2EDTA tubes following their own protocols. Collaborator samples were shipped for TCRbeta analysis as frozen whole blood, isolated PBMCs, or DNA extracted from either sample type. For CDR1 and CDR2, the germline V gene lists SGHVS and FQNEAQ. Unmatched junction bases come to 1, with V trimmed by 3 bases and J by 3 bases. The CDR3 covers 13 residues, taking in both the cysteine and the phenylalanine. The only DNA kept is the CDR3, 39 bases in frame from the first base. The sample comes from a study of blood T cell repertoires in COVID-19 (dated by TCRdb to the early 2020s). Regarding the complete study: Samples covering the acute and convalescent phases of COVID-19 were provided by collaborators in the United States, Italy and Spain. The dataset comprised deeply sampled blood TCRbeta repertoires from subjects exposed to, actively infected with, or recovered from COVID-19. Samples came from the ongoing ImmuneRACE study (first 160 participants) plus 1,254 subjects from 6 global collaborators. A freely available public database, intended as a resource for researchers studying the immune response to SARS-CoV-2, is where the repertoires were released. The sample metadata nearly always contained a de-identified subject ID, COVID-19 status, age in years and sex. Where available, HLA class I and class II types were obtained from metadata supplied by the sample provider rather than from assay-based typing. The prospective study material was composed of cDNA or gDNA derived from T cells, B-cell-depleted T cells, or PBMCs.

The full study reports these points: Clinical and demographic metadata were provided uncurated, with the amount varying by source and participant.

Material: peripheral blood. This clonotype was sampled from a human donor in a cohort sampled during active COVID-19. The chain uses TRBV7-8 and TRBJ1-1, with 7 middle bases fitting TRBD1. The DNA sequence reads TGTGCCAGCAGCTTCGGGACAGACACTGAAGCTTTCTTT. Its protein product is CASSFGTDTEAFF. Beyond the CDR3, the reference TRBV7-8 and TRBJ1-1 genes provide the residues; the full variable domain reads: GAGVSQSPRYKVAKRGQDVALRCDPISGHVSLFWYQQALGQGPEFLTYFQNEAQLDKSGLPSDRFFAERPEGSVSTLKIQRTQQEDSAVYLCASSFGTDTEAFFGQGTRLTVV.